This T cell receptor beta chain was sequenced in a study of shared clonotypes between healthy human individuals (dated by TCRdb to the early 2020s). About the investigation overall: The cohort comprised two women and a few men aged 18 to 49 years. For each donor, CD4 naive and CD4 memory were each run on three plates, CD8 naive on two plates, and CD8 memory on one plate. To estimate repertoire size and how much clonotype sharing occurs between individuals, the study deeply sequenced the blood TCR repertoires of about five healthy adults. To increase sequencing depth and limit assay-specific biases, different laboratories used diverse techniques to prepare libraries and sequence TCR repertoires. Between about 0.85 and 9.5 billion PBMCs per donor were obtained by leukapheresis.

The V end gives up 6 bases and the J end 8 bases, leaving 7 bases in the junction not matched to a gene. According to the germline V gene, CDR1 reads MDHEN and CDR2 reads SYDVKM. The CDR3 sequence holds 13 residues, the cysteine and phenylalanine included. The kept DNA is CDR3 alone, 39 bases in frame from the first base. Overall study results and their limits: Higher generation probabilities were observed for clonotypes shared by all four sorted-subset donors than for non-shared clonotypes. Sampling was restricted to blood, and TCR repertoires in tissues likely differ from the TCR repertoires found in blood. Based on pairwise subsampling, the degree of clonotype sharing among donors was expected to be affected by sequencing depth. Approximately 5% of naive CD4, roughly 3.6% of naive CD8, around 2.3% of memory CD4, and about 0.4% of memory CD8 clonotypes were shared across a few donors. Because the study included only a small number of donors, the genetic and exposure-history diversity represented was limited. Naive subsets generally had larger estimated clonotype richness than memory subsets did. Even with the large sequencing depth, rarefaction of the sorted-subset datasets indicated that sequencing was incomplete.

Donors were healthy HIV-negative adults with no recently reported acute infections or vaccinations. Every donor was a Caucasian adult living in Nashville, Tennessee, USA. CD4+ T cells were enriched by magnetic negative selection, after which naive cells were positively selected on CD45RA and the negative fraction was taken as the memory subset. Blood was collected by leukapheresis, and PBMCs were isolated by Ficoll-Histopaque density gradient centrifugation and then cryopreserved in liquid nitrogen vapor phase. Analytical flow cytometry was used to check the purity and quantity of every magnetically sorted T cell population. From each sorted fraction, genomic DNA was isolated and quantified by UV absorbance on a Nanodrop 2000c. TCR CDR3 regions were amplified from genomic DNA by multiplex PCR using the deep immunoSEQ assay. Extracted genomic DNA from each cell subset was spread evenly across all wells of several immunoSEQ 96-well plates, with each plate serving as a replicate. For sorted subsets, 200 to 250 ng of genomic DNA, equivalent to tens of thousands of T cell genomes, went into each replicate PCR. The purified libraries were quantified using a Qubit 3.0 fluorometer, sized with a Bioanalyzer 2100, and then quantified again using the KAPA Library Quantification kit. Every immunoSEQ 96-well plate was sequenced on a dedicated single-read 150-cycle Illumina NextSeq 550 flow cell. In the original analysis: Because the immunoSEQ output held only junctional sequences and lacked quality scores, the filtering could not match the filtering applied to full-length reads. To assign V/J genes and CDR3, sequences were annotated using PyIR, a Python wrapper for IgBLAST v1.9, with IMGT germline references. Reads were filtered out if the reads had weak V/J assignments (E-value above 1e-6), no CDR3, stop codons, out-of-frame junctions, or ambiguous translated residues. A V3J clonotype was defined by an identical inferred V gene, J gene, and CDR3 amino acid sequence. Percentage overlap between repertoires was calculated by dividing the number of shared unique clonotypes by the size of the smaller repertoire. Three approaches were used to assess repertoire richness: RTK rarefaction, the Chao1 estimator, and Recon v2.1 estimates of unobserved clonotypes. Generation probabilities were computed with OLGA for all TCRbeta clonotypes obtained by the gDNA method from several donors. Held by TCRdb, this immuneACCESS table contains in-frame sequences only and omits some clones. Under half of the omission traces to an unresolved V gene where checked; the cause of the rest is unknown. V, J and clone size reflect that table, while D and trimming were determined from the DNA. Present in this sample are some 1,400,000 clones, roughly 97% of which were seen just once. The top ten hold 1.2% of the sample.

Details on this clone: Its antigen has not been determined. Per-nucleotide qualities are absent, and no much larger clonotype sits a single base away. The sample has other DNA sequences that encode this CDR3 too.

The TCR comes from a man aged 30 to 45 in good health. Sequences were obtained from naive CD4+ T cells sorted from blood. The meaning of the sample's cell subset or site label: CD45RA+ positively selected. The chain is made from TRBV28 and TRBJ2-1; 7 middle bases align to TRBD1. The nucleotide sequence reads TGTGCCAGCAGCTCGACAGGGCTCTATGAGCAGTTCTTC. It encodes CASSSTGLYEQFF.